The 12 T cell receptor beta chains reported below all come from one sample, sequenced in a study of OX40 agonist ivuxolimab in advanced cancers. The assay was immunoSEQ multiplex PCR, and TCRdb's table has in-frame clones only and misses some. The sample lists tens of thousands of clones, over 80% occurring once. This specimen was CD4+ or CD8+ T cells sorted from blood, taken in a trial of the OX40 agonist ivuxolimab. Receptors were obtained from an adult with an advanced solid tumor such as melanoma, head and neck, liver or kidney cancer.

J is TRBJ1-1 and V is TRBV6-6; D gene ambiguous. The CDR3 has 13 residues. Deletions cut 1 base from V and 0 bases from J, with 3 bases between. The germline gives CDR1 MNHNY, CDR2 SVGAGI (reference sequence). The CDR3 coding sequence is TGTGCCAGCAGTTACTTGCTGAACACTGAAGCTTTCTTT. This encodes CASSYLLNTEAFF.

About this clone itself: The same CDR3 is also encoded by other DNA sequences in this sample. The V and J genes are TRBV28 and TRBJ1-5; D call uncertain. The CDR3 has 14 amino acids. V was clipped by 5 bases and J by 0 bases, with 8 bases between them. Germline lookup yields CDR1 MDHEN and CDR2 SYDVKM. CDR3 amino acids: CASSPPYSNQPQHF. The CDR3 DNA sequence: TGTGCCAGCAGTCCCCCCTATAGCAATCAGCCCCAGCATTTT.

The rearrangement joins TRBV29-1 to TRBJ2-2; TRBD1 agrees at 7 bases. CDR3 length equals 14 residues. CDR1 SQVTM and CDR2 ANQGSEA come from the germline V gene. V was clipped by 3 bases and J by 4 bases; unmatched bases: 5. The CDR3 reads CSVEAGTATGELFF. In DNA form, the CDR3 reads TGCAGCGTTGAGGCCGGGACAGCCACCGGGGAGCTGTTTTTT.

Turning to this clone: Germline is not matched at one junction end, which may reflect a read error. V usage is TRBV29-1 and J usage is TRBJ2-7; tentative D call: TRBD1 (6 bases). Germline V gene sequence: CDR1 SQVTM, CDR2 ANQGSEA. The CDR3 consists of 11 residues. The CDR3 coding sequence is TGCAGCGGTGAACAGGGCTACGAGCAGTACTTC. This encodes CSGEQGYEQYF.

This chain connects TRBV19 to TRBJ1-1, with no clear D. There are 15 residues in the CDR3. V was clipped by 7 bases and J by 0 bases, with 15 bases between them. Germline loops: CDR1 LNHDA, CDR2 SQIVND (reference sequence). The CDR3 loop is CASISFETLNTEAFF. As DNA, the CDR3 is TGTGCCAGTATATCGTTCGAGACTTTGAACACTGAAGCTTTCTTT.

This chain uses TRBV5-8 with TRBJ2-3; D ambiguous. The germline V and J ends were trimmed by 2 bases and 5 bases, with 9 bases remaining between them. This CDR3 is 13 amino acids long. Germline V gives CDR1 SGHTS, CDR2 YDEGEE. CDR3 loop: CASSFIDIDTQYF. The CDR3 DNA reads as TGTGCCAGCAGCTTTATTGACATAGATACGCAGTATTTT. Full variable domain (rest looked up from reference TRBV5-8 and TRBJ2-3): EAGVTQSPTHLIKTRGQQATLRCSPISGHTSVYWYQQALGLGLQFLLWYDEGEERNRGNFPPRFSGRQFPNYSSELNVNALELEDSALYLCASSFIDIDTQYFGPGTRLTVL.

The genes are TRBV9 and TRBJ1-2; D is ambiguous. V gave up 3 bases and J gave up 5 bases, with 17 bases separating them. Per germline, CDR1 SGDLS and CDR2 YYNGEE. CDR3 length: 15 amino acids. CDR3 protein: CASSGLSGSRYGYTF. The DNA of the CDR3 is TGTGCCAGCAGCGGCCTATCCGGAAGCCGATATGGCTACACCTTC.

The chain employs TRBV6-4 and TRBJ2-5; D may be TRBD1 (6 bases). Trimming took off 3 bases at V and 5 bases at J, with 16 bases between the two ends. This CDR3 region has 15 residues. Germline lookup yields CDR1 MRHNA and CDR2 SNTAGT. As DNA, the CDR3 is TGTGCCAGCAGTGATCTTGTGACAGGCGGGGAGACCCAGTACTTC. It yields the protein CASSDLVTGGETQYF.

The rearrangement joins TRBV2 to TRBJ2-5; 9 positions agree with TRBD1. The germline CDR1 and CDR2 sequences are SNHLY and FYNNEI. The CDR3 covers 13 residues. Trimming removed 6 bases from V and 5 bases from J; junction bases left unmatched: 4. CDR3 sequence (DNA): TGTGCCAGCAGACAGGGGGCCGGGGAGACCCAGTACTTC. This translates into CASRQGAGETQYF.

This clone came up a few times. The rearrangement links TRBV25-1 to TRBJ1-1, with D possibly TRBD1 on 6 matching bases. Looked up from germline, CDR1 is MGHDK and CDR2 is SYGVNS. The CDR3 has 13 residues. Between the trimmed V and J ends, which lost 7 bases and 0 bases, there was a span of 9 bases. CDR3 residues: CASKGTLNTEAFF. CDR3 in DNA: TGTGCCAGCAAGGGGACACTGAACACTGAAGCTTTCTTT.

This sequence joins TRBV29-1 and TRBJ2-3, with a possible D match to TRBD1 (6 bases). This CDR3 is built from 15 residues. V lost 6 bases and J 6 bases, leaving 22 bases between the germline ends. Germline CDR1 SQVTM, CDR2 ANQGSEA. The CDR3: CSVQEAGVNSDTQYF. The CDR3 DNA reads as TGCAGCGTCCAGGAGGCAGGGGTTAATTCGGATACGCAGTATTTT.

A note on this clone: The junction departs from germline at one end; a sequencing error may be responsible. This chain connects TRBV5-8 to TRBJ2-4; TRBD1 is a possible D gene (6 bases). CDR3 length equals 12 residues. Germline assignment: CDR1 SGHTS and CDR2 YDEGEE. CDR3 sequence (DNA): TGTGCCAGCAGCATGGGAGCCGGGACACAGGACTTC. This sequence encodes CASSMGAGTQDF.